This entry concerns a single TCR beta chain. Antigen unknown. CDR1 SGHTA and CDR2 FQGNSA come from the germline V gene. CDR3 length: 16 residues. The V gene lost 5 bases and the J gene lost 6 bases, with 21 bases spanning the gap. Antigen-specific CD4+ T cells were expanded with viral peptide pools in the ViraFEST assay before sequencing. After less than twelve days in culture, the CD4+ T cells were isolated. The vaccine given was either BNT162b2 or mRNA-1273, in two doses. Each vaccine recipient was nucleocapsid antibody negative and had no prior SARS-CoV-2 infection. This specimen belongs to a study of vaccination effects on CD4 cells after COVID-19. Libraries were prepared by immunoSEQ multiplex PCR; TCRdb keeps only in-frame clonotypes and omits some of them. This sample has about 30,000 clones, with 70% to 75% found just once.

The sample here was CD4+ T cells from PBMCs cultured with HCoV-229E spike peptides, taken after COVID-19 vaccination. The V call is TRBV7-2, the J call TRBJ2-3; D is perhaps TRBD2 (8 bases). The clonotype comes from a human donor who received a COVID-19 vaccine. The CDR3 sequence: CASSKSGTRGRDTQYF. The CDR3 region has the DNA TGTGCCAGCAGCAAATCCGGGACTAGGGGGCGGGATACGCAGTATTTT.